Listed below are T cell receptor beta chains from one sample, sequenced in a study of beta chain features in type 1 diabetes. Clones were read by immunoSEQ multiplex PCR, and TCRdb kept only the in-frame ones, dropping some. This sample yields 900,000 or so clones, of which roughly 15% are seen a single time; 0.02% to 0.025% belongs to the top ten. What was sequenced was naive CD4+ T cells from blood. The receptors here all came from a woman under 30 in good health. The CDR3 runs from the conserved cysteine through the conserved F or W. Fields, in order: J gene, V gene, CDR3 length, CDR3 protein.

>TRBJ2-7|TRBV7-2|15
CASSLLAALSYEQYF
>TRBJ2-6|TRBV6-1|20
CASSGTQGLAHSSGANVLTF
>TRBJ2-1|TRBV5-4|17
CASSLGGPSNSYNEQFF
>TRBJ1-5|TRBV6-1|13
CASNLQGSQPQHF
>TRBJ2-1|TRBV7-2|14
CASSSLAGYNEQFF
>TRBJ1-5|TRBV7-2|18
CASSLVAGTGGSYQPQHF
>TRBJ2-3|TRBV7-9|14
CASSLRDSTDTQYF
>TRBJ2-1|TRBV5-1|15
CASSLAGGTNNEQFF
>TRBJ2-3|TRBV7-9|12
CASSTYTDTQYF
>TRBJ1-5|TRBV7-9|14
CASSFRTYFQPQHF
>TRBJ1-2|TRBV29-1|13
CSVDALSDYGYTF
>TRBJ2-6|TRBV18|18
CASSRGGASHSGANVLTF
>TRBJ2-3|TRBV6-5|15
CASSYVGSRADTQYF
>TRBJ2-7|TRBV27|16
CASSLGYRTGDYEQYF
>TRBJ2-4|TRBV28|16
CASSFPGQGTANIQYF
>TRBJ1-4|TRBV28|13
CATGKAGLEKLFF
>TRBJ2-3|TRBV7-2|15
CASTIAGALTDTQYF
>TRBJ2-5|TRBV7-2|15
CASSERTGEVETQYF
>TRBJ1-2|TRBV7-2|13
CASSSRDNYGYTF
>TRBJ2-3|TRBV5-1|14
CASSYGLRTDTQYF
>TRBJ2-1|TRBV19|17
CASSINKGGGFYNEQFF
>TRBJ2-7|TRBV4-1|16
CASSQEVPGLVYEQYF
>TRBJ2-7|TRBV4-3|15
CASSQDHRGNYEQYF
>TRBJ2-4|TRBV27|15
CASTVHRVAKNIQYF
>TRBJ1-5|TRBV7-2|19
CASSPTRQGDTVRNQPQHF
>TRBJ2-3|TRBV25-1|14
CASSPGQATDTQYF
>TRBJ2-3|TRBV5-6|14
CASSLGLDVDTQYF
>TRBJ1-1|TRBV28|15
CASSMGFGENTEAFF
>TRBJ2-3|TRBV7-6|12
CASSSLRGIRDF
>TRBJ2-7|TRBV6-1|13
CASSELAEYEQYF
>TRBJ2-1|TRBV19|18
CASSIGTGGTDSYNEQFF
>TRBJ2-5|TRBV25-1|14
CASSERGGAETQYF
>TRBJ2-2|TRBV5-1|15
CASSLWQANTGELFF
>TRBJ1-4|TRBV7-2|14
CASSLGQGAEKLFF
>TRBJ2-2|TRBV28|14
CGRGLLPNTGELFF